This paragraph covers one T cell receptor beta chain sequence. Sequencing used immunoSEQ multiplex PCR; TCRdb keeps in-frame clones, though not all of them. The table lists 9,000 to 10,000 clones, more than 70% of them singletons. This sample was taken from a study of immune evolution from preneoplasia to lung adenocarcinoma. Each case's diagnosis was confirmed by two pathologists on H&E. What was sequenced was FFPE minimally invasive lung adenocarcinoma tissue. The clonotype was recovered from a person between 65 and 79 years old with lung adenocarcinoma. Some clones in this sample may be carry-over from other donors' samples.

This CDR3 is CASSIRPLGGSYNEQFF. As DNA, the CDR3 is TGTGCCAGTAGTATTAGGCCCCTTGGAGGCTCCTACAATGAGCAGTTCTTC. This chain connects TRBV19 to TRBJ2-1; D is perhaps TRBD2 (5 bases). The germline CDR1 and CDR2 sequences are LNHDA and SQIVND (reference sequence). V lost 3 bases to trimming and J lost 0 bases, with 15 bases between them. The CDR3 runs to 17 residues.